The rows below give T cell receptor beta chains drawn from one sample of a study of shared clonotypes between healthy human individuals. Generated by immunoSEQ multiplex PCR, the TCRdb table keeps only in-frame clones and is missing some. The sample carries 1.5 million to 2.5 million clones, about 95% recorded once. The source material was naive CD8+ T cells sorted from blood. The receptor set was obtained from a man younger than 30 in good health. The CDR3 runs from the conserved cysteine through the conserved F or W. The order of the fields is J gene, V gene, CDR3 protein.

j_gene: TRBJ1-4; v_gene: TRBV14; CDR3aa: CASSQETARNEKLFF
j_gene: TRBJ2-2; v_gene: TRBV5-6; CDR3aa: CASSLEDQGQGTGELFF
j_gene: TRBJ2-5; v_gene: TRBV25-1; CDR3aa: CASSYSGTSKETQYF
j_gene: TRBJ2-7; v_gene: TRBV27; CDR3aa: CASSLGTPKVNEQYF
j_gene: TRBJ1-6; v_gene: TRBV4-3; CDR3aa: CASSQDSDSPLHF
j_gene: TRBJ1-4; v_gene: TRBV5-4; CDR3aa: CASSRGEKLFF
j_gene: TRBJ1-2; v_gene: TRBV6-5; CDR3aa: CASSYSAGQLTYGYTF
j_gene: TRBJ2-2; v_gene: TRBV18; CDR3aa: CASSPGDYQAGELFF
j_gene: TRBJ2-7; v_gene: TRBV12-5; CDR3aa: CASVEGNYEQYF
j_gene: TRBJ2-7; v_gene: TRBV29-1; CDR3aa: CSVVAQGYEQYF
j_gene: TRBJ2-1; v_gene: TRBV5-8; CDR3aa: CASSAGTGGDEQFF
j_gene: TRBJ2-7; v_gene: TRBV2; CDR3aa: CASTEGRDYSYEQYF
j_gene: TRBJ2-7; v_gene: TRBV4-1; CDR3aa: CASSQGTSGGAMSYEQYF
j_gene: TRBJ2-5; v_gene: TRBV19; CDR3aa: CASSDLGQGIEETQYF
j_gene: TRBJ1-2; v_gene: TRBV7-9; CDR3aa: CASSLAGNYGYTF
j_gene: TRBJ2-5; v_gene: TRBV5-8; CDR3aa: CASSRPTGEQETQYF
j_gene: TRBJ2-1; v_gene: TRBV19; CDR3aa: CASSISLIPYNEQFF
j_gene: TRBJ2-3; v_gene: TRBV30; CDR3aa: CAWGYWEKLDTQYF
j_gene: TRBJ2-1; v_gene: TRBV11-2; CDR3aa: CASSSLAGGAWNEQFF
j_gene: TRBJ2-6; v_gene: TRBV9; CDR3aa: CASSVDRLRSGGPFSGANVLTF
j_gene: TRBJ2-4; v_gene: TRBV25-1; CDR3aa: CATREHSVLKNIQYF